This TCR beta chain was sequenced during a study of blood T cell repertoires in COVID-19. This clone was recorded only once. This CDR3 contains 15 residues. CDR1 and CDR2 from the germline V gene are SGHDT and YYEEEE. Deletions cut 0 bases from V and 1 base from J, with 10 bases between. The table came from immunoSEQ multiplex PCR; TCRdb's copy has only in-frame clones and leaves some out. This table has around 200,000 clones, 75% to 90% appearing once. The receptor's source is a middle-aged man with acute or convalescent COVID-19. Sequenced material: peripheral blood. The V call is TRBV5-6, the J call TRBJ1-1; D unresolved. The CDR3 bases are TGTGCCAGCAGCTTGGCCTGGGCCCCGAACACTGAAGCTTTCTTT. Protein: CASSLAWAPNTEAFF.